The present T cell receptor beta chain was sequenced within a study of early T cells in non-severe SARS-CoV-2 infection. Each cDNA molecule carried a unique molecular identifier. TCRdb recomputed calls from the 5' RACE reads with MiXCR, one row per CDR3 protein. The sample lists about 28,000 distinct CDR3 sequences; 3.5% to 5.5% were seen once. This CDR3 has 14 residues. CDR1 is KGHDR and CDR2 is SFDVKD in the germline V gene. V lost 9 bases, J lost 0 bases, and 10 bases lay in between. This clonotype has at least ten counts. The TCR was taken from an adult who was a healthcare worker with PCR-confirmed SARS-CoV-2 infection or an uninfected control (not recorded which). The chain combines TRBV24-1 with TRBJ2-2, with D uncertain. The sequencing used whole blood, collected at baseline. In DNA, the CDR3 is TGTGCCACCGGAACAGAGACGAACACCGGGGAGCTGTTTTTT. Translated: CATGTETNTGELFF.